The 20 T cell receptor beta chains given below trace back to one sample, sequenced in a study of blood T cell repertoires in COVID-19. Assay used: immunoSEQ multiplex PCR; TCRdb lists only in-frame clones, some missing. The repertoire consists of about 360,000 clones, with around 87% occurring once and the leading ten covering about 1.5%. The sequenced sample was PBMCs or T cells enriched from blood (not recorded which). These receptor sequences come from a man under 40 who had recovered from COVID-19.

This clone was picked up one time. The CDR3 sequence: CASSFTWTGGRSGANVLTF. CDR3 nucleotides: TGCGCCAGCAGCTTCACCTGGACAGGGGGCCGCTCTGGGGCCAACGTCCTGACTTTC. V gene TRBV5-1 combines with J gene TRBJ2-6; 11 nucleotides agree with TRBD1. Germline V gene sequence: CDR1 SGHRS, CDR2 YFSETQ. The CDR3 has 19 amino acids. V gave up 2 bases and J gave up 0 bases; unmatched junction bases: 7. The whole variable domain, remainder taken from reference TRBV5-1 and TRBJ2-6, is KAGVTQTPRYLIKTRGQQVTLSCSPISGHRSVSWYQQTPGQGLQFLFEYFSETQRNKGNFPGRFSGRQFSNSRSEMNVSTLELGDSALYLCASSFTWTGGRSGANVLTFGAGSRLTVL.

This chain uses TRBV9 with TRBJ2-6, with 7 positions matching TRBD1. The CDR3 contains 18 residues. Germline V lookup: CDR1 SGDLS, CDR2 YYNGEE. The ends lost 0 bases at V and 0 bases at J; junction bases unmatched: 6. The CDR3 DNA reads as TGTGCCAGCAGCGTAGACGGCAGGACAGGCTCTGGGGCCAACGTCCTGACTTTC. Amino acids: CASSVDGRTGSGANVLTF.

In its sample, this clone was seen a few times. The chain joins TRBV7-9 to TRBJ1-5; D is perhaps TRBD1 (6 bases). V was clipped by 0 bases and J by 7 bases, with 13 bases between them. This CDR3 is built from 15 residues. CDR1 is SEHNR and CDR2 is FQNEAQ in the germline V gene (reference sequence). CDR3 DNA: TGTGCCAGCAGCTTAGCCTCAGGGGCGACACAGCCCCAGCATTTT. Protein: CASSLASGATQPQHF.

The chain employs TRBV19 and TRBJ1-1; 9 bases are a match to TRBD1. The CDR3 consists of 15 residues. Germline trimming cut 7 bases from V and 4 bases from J; bases unmatched to any gene: 10. CDR1 LNHDA and CDR2 SQIVND come from the germline V gene (reference sequence). The CDR3 region is CASIQGTGRGTEAFF. The CDR3 nucleotides are TGTGCCAGTATCCAGGGGACAGGGCGGGGCACTGAAGCTTTCTTT.

The V and J genes are TRBV9 and TRBJ1-5, with D tentatively TRBD1 (6 bases). Germline V lookup: CDR1 SGDLS, CDR2 YYNGEE. Trimming removed 3 bases at V and 3 bases at J, with 13 bases between. The CDR3 runs to 15 residues. The CDR3 spells CASSETGTPNQPQHF. DNA for the CDR3: TGTGCCAGCAGCGAAACCGGGACACCCAATCAGCCCCAGCATTTT.

The rearrangement joins TRBV10-3 to TRBJ1-2, with no clear D. The CDR3 runs to 10 residues. Looked up from germline, CDR1 is ENHRY and CDR2 is SYGVKD. The germline V and J ends were trimmed by 6 bases and 5 bases, with 4 bases remaining between them. The CDR3 loop reads CAIRSYGYTF. CDR3 DNA sequence: TGTGCCATCAGGTCGTATGGCTACACCTTC.

This chain joins TRBV19 and TRBJ1-5; D gene ambiguous. Trimming removed 4 bases at V and 4 bases at J, with 11 bases between. The CDR3 is 14 amino acids. CDR1 LNHDA and CDR2 SQIVND come from the germline V gene (reference sequence). This CDR3 reads CASSTSNQNQPQHF. CDR3 nucleotides: TGTGCCAGTAGTACATCAAATCAGAATCAGCCCCAGCATTTT.

The chain is built from TRBV19 and TRBJ1-2, with D possibly TRBD1 on 6 matching bases. The CDR3 is 15 residues long. The germline CDR1 and CDR2 sequences are LNHDA and SQIVND (reference sequence). Deletions cut 7 bases from V and 2 bases from J, with 17 bases between. The CDR3 sequence: CASTETLRGNYGYTF. DNA for the CDR3: TGTGCCAGTACCGAGACGCTTAGGGGGAACTATGGCTACACCTTC.

The chain combines TRBV19 with TRBJ2-5; D is possibly TRBD1 (5 bases). Germline V CDR1 and CDR2: LNHDA, SQIVND (reference sequence). The CDR3 covers 13 residues. Trimming left V 6 bases short and J 1 base short, with 9 bases between. In nucleotides, the CDR3 is TGTGCCAGTAGCAGGGCAGCCCAAGAGACCCAGTACTTC. Translated, it gives CASSRAAQETQYF.

The chain uses TRBV10-2 and TRBJ1-1; TRBD1 matches 9 bases. Per germline, CDR1 WSHSY and CDR2 SAAADI. The J segment lost 4 bases and the V segment lost 5 bases, leaving 2 bases of the junction unmatched. This CDR3 spans 13 amino acids. This CDR3 reads CASSPDRGTEAFF. In nucleotides, the CDR3 is TGCGCCAGCAGTCCGGACAGGGGCACTGAAGCTTTCTTT.

CDR3 in DNA: TGTGCCAGCACCCCACCTCCCGGGAGGGGAGTGGATGGCTACACCTTC. Its translation: CASTPPPGRGVDGYTF. The V gene is TRBV6-2 or TRBV6-3, the J gene TRBJ1-2; D perhaps matches TRBD1 (5 bases). The CDR3 runs 16 residues. Germline V CDR1 and CDR2: MNHEY, SVGEGT. Trimming left V 7 bases short and J 6 bases short, with 24 bases between.

V usage is TRBV4-1 and J usage is TRBJ1-1; no clear D. Per the germline V gene, CDR1 is MGHRA and CDR2 is YSYEKL. With 0 bases removed from V and 13 bases from J, the gap between germline ends came to 9 bases. This CDR3 is 11 amino acids long. Here the CDR3 DNA reads TGCGCCAGCAGCCAAGATCGGGGAATTTTCTTT. It translates to CASSQDRGIFF.

This rearrangement joins TRBV19 to TRBJ1-1; unclear D gene. Deletions cut 5 bases from V and 1 base from J, with 5 bases between. From germline, CDR1 is LNHDA and CDR2 SQIVND (reference sequence). CDR3 length equals 12 residues. For the CDR3, the DNA is TGTGCCAGTAGTCAACAGAACACTGAAGCTTTCTTT. Translated: CASSQQNTEAFF.

The chain couples TRBV18 to TRBJ1-1; D perhaps matches TRBD1 (5 bases). Germline V gene data show CDR1 as KGHSH and CDR2 as LQKENI. This CDR3 has 14 residues. V lost 1 base, J lost 0 bases, and 6 bases lay in between. CDR3 nucleotides: TGTGCCAGCTCACCACGACAGCTGAACACTGAAGCTTTCTTT. Translated, it gives CASSPRQLNTEAFF.

The V call is TRBV5-1, the J call TRBJ1-1; the match to TRBD1 covers 7 bases. The V gene end was trimmed by 0 bases and the J gene end by 5 bases; junction bases not matched to a gene: 16. CDR3 length: 18 residues. Germline V gene data show CDR1 as SGHRS and CDR2 as YFSETQ. This CDR3 reads CASSLVGGIRGPSTEAFF. CDR3 DNA: TGCGCCAGCAGCTTGGTAGGGGGCATAAGGGGCCCCAGTACTGAAGCTTTCTTT.

The chain is built from TRBV6-2 or TRBV6-3 and TRBJ2-1, with D possibly being TRBD1 (6 bases). The germline CDR1 and CDR2 sequences are MNHEY and SVGEGT. V dropped 0 bases and J dropped 4 bases, with 19 bases sitting between them. This CDR3 is built from 18 residues. In DNA, the CDR3 is TGTGCCAGCAGTTACTCCTTAACACAGGGCGACCATTACAATGAGCAGTTCTTC. It translates to CASSYSLTQGDHYNEQFF.

The CDR3 sequence is CASSPTGTGIGGRSGANVLTF. DNA of the CDR3: TGCGCCAGCAGCCCTACCGGGACAGGGATTGGGGGAAGGTCTGGGGCCAACGTCCTGACTTTC. The chain joins TRBV5-1 to TRBJ2-6; 9 nucleotides match TRBD1. The CDR3 consists of 21 residues. Germline-derived CDR1 and CDR2 are SGHRS and YFSETQ. The V and J ends lost 4 bases and 1 base, in that order; junction bases with no gene match: 18.

This sequence joins TRBV19 and TRBJ2-7; D perhaps matches TRBD2 (7 bases). This CDR3 has 14 amino acids. V lost 11 bases to trimming and J lost 1 base, with 18 bases between them. Germline V gene data show CDR1 as LNHDA and CDR2 as SQIVND (reference sequence). This CDR3 reads CASKPGEGSYEQYF. CDR3 in DNA: TGTGCCTCCAAACCAGGGGAGGGGTCCTACGAGCAGTACTTC.

The genes are TRBV7-2 and TRBJ1-2; the D gene is possibly TRBD1 (5 bases). With 4 bases removed from V and 4 bases from J, the gap between germline ends came to 13 bases. Germline V lookup: CDR1 SGHTA, CDR2 FQGNSA. CDR3 length equals 14 residues. The CDR3 DNA reads TGTGCCAGCAGCTCCCTTCCAGGGCTCTATGGCTACACCTTC. Amino acid sequence: CASSSLPGLYGYTF.

In its sample, this clone was seen once. The gene calls are TRBV19 and TRBJ1-3; D might be TRBD1 (5 bases). V was clipped by 6 bases and J by 3 bases, with 15 bases between them. The CDR3 loop spans 15 amino acids. Per the germline V gene, CDR1 is LNHDA and CDR2 is SQIVND (reference sequence). The chain's CDR3 is CASSPQGLFGNTIYF. CDR3 DNA: TGTGCCAGTAGCCCTCAGGGACTATTTGGAAACACCATATATTTT.